Listed here are 27 T cell receptor beta chains from one sample, sequenced in a study of blood T cell repertoires in COVID-19. Sequenced by immunoSEQ multiplex PCR; TCRdb stores in-frame clones only, minus some. The top ten hold roughly 13% of the sample, which has around 160,000 clones, more than 70% seen once. Sequenced sample: peripheral blood. The receptor set was obtained from a man between 60 and 75 years old with active or convalescent COVID-19.

A few counts support this clone. The V gene is TRBV3-1 (or the pseudogene TRBV3-2), the J gene TRBJ2-1, with 9 bases matching TRBD2. Germline V gene sequence: CDR1 LGHDT, CDR2 YNNKEL (reference sequence). CDR3 length equals 10 residues. Trimming at V came to 6 bases and at J to 14 bases, leaving 2 bases not matched to a gene. The CDR3: CASSGTSKFF. The CDR3 DNA reads TGTGCCAGCAGTGGGACTAGCAAGTTCTTC.

The CDR3 region has the DNA TGTGCCAGCAGTTTATCGGCAGCTAACTATGGCTACACCTTC. Its protein product is CASSLSAANYGYTF. V gene TRBV27 combines with J gene TRBJ1-2; D is unclear. Trimming left V 0 bases short and J 0 bases short, with 5 bases between. The CDR3 has 14 amino acids. The germline gives CDR1 MNHEY, CDR2 SMNVEV (reference sequence).

V usage is TRBV2 and J usage is TRBJ2-2, with D possibly being TRBD2 (5 bases). CDR1 is SNHLY, CDR2 FYNNEI, per germline. The V gene lost 2 bases and the J gene lost 5 bases, with 12 bases spanning the gap. This CDR3 region has 15 residues. This CDR3 is CASSELGEITGELFF. For the CDR3, the DNA is TGTGCCAGCAGTGAATTGGGAGAGATTACCGGGGAGCTGTTTTTT.

The V gene is TRBV7-9, the J gene TRBJ1-4; D unclear. CDR1 and CDR2 from the germline V gene are SEHNR and FQNEAQ (reference sequence). This CDR3 region has 14 residues. V was pared by 3 bases and J by 3 bases, with 8 bases between. CDR3 amino acids: CASSLPQANEKLFF. The CDR3 coding sequence is TGTGCCAGCAGCTTGCCGCAGGCTAATGAAAAACTGTTTTTT.

The chain carries TRBV4-3 and TRBJ2-3; no clear D. V lost 4 bases, J lost 3 bases, and 11 bases lay in between. The germline gives CDR1 LGHNA, CDR2 YSLEER. The length of the CDR3 is 14 residues. CDR3 in DNA: TGCGCCAGCAGCCCTCTGGGCAGTACAGATACGCAGTATTTT. It encodes CASSPLGSTDTQYF.

This rearrangement joins TRBV7-9 to TRBJ1-1; 10 bases are a match to TRBD1. The germline V gene has CDR1 SEHNR and CDR2 FQNEAQ (reference sequence). The length of the CDR3 is 16 residues. Losses at the gene ends were 5 bases for V and 3 bases for J; bases not matched to a gene: 9. CDR3 loop: CASSPRTGGNHTEAFF. DNA for the CDR3: TGTGCCAGCAGCCCTCGGACAGGGGGAAATCACACTGAAGCTTTCTTT.

This clone was recorded once. This chain uses TRBV28 with TRBJ2-1; TRBD1 aligns across 10 bases. The CDR3 runs 19 residues. V gave up 6 bases and J gave up 0 bases; unmatched junction bases: 14. Germline V gene sequence: CDR1 MDHEN, CDR2 SYDVKM. CDR3 bases: TGTGCCAGCAGCAAAGGGACAGGGGTGCCGGGGAGCTCCTACAATGAGCAGTTCTTC. Its protein is CASSKGTGVPGSSYNEQFF.

This chain's CDR3 is CASSSQGGGYTF. In nucleotides, the CDR3 is TGTGCCAGCAGCTCACAGGGCGGGGGCTACACCTTC. V gene TRBV7-3 combines with J gene TRBJ1-2; possible D gene TRBD1, 6 bases. Germline loops: CDR1 SGHTA, CDR2 FQGTGA. V lost 4 bases to trimming and J lost 8 bases, with 11 bases between them. This CDR3 is built from 12 residues. The variable domain in full, completed from reference TRBV7-3 and TRBJ1-2, reads GAGVSQTPSNKVTEKGKYVELRCDPISGHTALYWYRQSLGQGPEFLIYFQGTGAADDSGLPNDRFFAVRPEGSVSTLKIQRTERGDSAVYLCASSSQGGGYTFGSGTRLTVV.

The gene calls are TRBV3-1 (or the pseudogene TRBV3-2) and TRBJ2-4; 10 positions match TRBD1. CDR3 size: 18 residues. Per the germline V gene, CDR1 is LGHDT and CDR2 is YNNKEL (reference sequence). V lost 2 bases and J lost 9; bases outside the gene matches: 16. The chain's CDR3 is CASSQLDSGTGDGSIQYF. In nucleotides, the CDR3 is TGTGCCAGCAGCCAACTTGACTCCGGGACAGGGGACGGCAGCATTCAGTACTTC.

The genes are TRBV5-4 and TRBJ2-5; weak D call: TRBD2 (6 bases). CDR1 and CDR2 (germline): SGHNT, YYREEE (reference sequence). The length of the CDR3 is 15 residues. The ends were cut back, 5 bases at V and 5 bases at J, with 19 bases in the middle. The CDR3 DNA reads as TGTGCCAGCAGAAGCCGTCCGGGGGATGGGGAGACCCAGTACTTC. This encodes CASRSRPGDGETQYF.

The chain carries TRBV24-1 and TRBJ1-5, with 8 positions matching TRBD1. The CDR3 has 15 amino acids. The junction had 4 bases not matched to a gene; V was cut back by 4 bases and J by 3 bases. Per germline, CDR1 KGHDR and CDR2 SFDVKD. The CDR3 reads CATSDRQGPNQPQHF. The CDR3 DNA reads as TGTGCCACCAGTGACCGACAGGGGCCCAATCAGCCCCAGCATTTT.

The chain carries TRBV11-2 and TRBJ1-1; maybe TRBD1 (6 bases). The CDR3 loop spans 12 amino acids. CDR1 and CDR2 from the germline V gene are SGHAT and FQNNGV. The V end was cut by 4 bases, the J end by 7 bases, with 10 bases between. DNA of the CDR3: TGTGCCAGCAGCTATACAGGGAATGAAGCTTTCTTT. Amino acids: CASSYTGNEAFF.

The genes are TRBV29-1 and TRBJ1-2; 9 positions match TRBD1. Germline loops: CDR1 SQVTM, CDR2 ANQGSEA. This CDR3 has 12 amino acids. J was trimmed by 5 bases and V by 7 bases; bases with no gene match: 5. The CDR3 DNA reads as TGCAGCGCTTCGGACAGGGGATATGGCTACACCTTC. Its translation: CSASDRGYGYTF.

The V gene is TRBV5-1, the J gene TRBJ1-1; TRBD1 is a possible D gene (6 bases). The length of the CDR3 is 15 residues. The V end was cut by 0 bases, the J end by 1 base, with 10 bases between. Germline CDR1 SGHRS, CDR2 YFSETQ. The CDR3 DNA sequence: TGCGCCAGCAGCTTGGAAGGCAGGGGGAACACTGAAGCTTTCTTT. As protein: CASSLEGRGNTEAFF.

The V gene is TRBV2, the J gene TRBJ2-3; a possible D gene is TRBD1 (5 bases). Germline-derived CDR1 and CDR2 are SNHLY and FYNNEI. Trimming shortened V by 8 bases and J by 2 bases, and 8 bases separated the two germline ends. The CDR3 consists of 12 residues. CDR3 residues: CASGHVTDTQYF. DNA of the CDR3: TGTGCCAGCGGACACGTCACAGATACGCAGTATTTT. Full variable domain (remainder filled in from reference TRBV2 and TRBJ2-3): EPEVTQTPSHQVTQMGQEVILRCVPISNHLYFYWYRQILGQKVEFLVSFYNNEISEKSEIFDDQFSVERPDGSNFTLKIRSTKLEDSAMYFCASGHVTDTQYFGPGTRLTVL.

J is TRBJ1-1 and V is TRBV5-1; D is ambiguous. Germline assignment: CDR1 SGHRS and CDR2 YFSETQ. The V end lost 3 bases, the J end lost 1 base, and 10 bases lay between the germline ends. CDR3 length equals 14 residues. CDR3 sequence reads: CASSSYSRNTEAFF. The CDR3, as DNA: TGCGCCAGCAGCTCCTACTCAAGGAACACTGAAGCTTTCTTT.

The rearrangement uses TRBV5-1 and TRBJ2-7; no clear D. From germline, CDR1 is SGHRS and CDR2 YFSETQ. The CDR3 length is 14 residues. Trimming took off 0 bases at V and 0 bases at J, with 7 bases between the two ends. CDR3 in DNA: TGCGCCAGCAGCTTGGCCAGAAACTCCTACGAGCAGTACTTC. It encodes CASSLARNSYEQYF.

This chain uses TRBV18 with TRBJ1-2; D might be TRBD1 (5 bases). This CDR3 is built from 14 residues. Trimming left V 5 bases short and J 4 bases short, with 14 bases between. From germline, CDR1 is KGHSH and CDR2 LQKENI. DNA for the CDR3: TGTGCCAGCTCAGAAAAAACAGGCATCTATGGCTACACCTTC. Encoded protein: CASSEKTGIYGYTF.

The V gene is TRBV10-3, the J gene TRBJ1-1; tentatively, D is TRBD1 (5 bases). The CDR3 sequence is 12 residues long. In germline, CDR1 is ENHRY, CDR2 SYGVKD. Deletions cut 6 bases from V and 7 bases from J, with 12 bases between. CDR3 amino acids: CAIRADSDEAFF. Written as DNA, the CDR3 is TGTGCCATCAGGGCCGACAGCGATGAAGCTTTCTTT.

This clone was seen a handful of times. The chain links TRBV5-1 to TRBJ2-2, with TRBD1 matching 10 bases. The CDR3 totals 15 residues. Germline V gene data show CDR1 as SGHRS and CDR2 as YFSETQ. V was pared by 4 bases and J by 6 bases, with 6 bases of the junction left unmatched. CDR3 protein: CASSGGTGAPGELFF. The CDR3, as DNA: TGCGCCAGCAGCGGGGGGACAGGGGCGCCCGGGGAGCTGTTTTTT.

This clone was observed a handful of times. The chain combines TRBV28 with TRBJ1-5; perhaps TRBD1 as D (6 bases). This CDR3 contains 15 residues. V shed 2 bases and J shed 7 bases, with 15 bases lying between them. Germline V gives CDR1 MDHEN, CDR2 SYDVKM. Written as DNA, the CDR3 is TGTGCCAGCAGTTTAATAGGGGGGGATTGGCAGCCCCAGCATTTT. Residues: CASSLIGGDWQPQHF.

There are a few counts of this clone. This chain uses TRBV19 with TRBJ1-4; D remains ambiguous. The germline gives CDR1 LNHDA, CDR2 SQIVND (reference sequence). This CDR3 contains 15 residues. Trimming left V 5 bases short and J 8 bases short, with 18 bases between. CDR3: CASSAPITGREKLFF. In nucleotides, the CDR3 is TGTGCCAGTAGTGCCCCAATTACGGGTCGAGAAAAACTGTTTTTT.

The chain has TRBV5-1 and TRBJ2-7; D is uncertain. The germline CDR1 and CDR2 sequences are SGHRS and YFSETQ. CDR3 length equals 13 residues. Trimming removed 0 bases at V and 5 bases at J, with 9 bases between. In DNA form, the CDR3 reads TGCGCCAGCAGCTTGGGACTTGGTGACGAGCAGTACTTC. Translating gives CASSLGLGDEQYF.

The chain links TRBV12-2 to TRBJ2-7; TRBD2, the table's D call, was not compared with the DNA. TRBV12-2 corresponds to a pseudogene. CDR3 length: 15 amino acids. The CDR3 bases are TGTGCAAGTCGCTTTCGGGGGTTCCTCTCCTACGAGCAGTACTTC. Protein: CASRFRGFLSYEQYF.

This clone showed up just a few times. This sequence joins TRBV21-1 and TRBJ2-7; the table's D call, TRBD1, has no DNA check behind it. TRBV21-1 is described as a pseudogene. This CDR3 is 20 amino acids long. DNA of the CDR3: TGTGCCAGCAGCAAAGGGGGGTGGGCTGGCAGGGGGCCGCGATCCTACGAGCAGTACTTC. Its protein is CASSKGGWAGRGPRSYEQYF.

The chain links TRBV5-6 to TRBJ2-5, with D perhaps matching TRBD1 (5 bases). With 6 bases removed from V and 9 bases from J, the gap between germline ends came to 21 bases. The CDR3 has 14 residues. Germline lookup yields CDR1 SGHDT and CDR2 YYEEEE. The CDR3 protein is CASTMGSDTRSQYF. CDR3 nucleotides: TGTGCCAGCACTATGGGGTCGGACACCCGTTCCCAGTACTTC.

J is TRBJ2-7 and V is TRBV20-1; D possibly corresponds to TRBD2 (6 bases). V was clipped by 5 bases and J by 4 bases, with 9 bases between them. The CDR3 consists of 11 residues. Germline values: CDR1 DFQATT, CDR2 SNEGSKA (reference sequence). The DNA for the CDR3 is TGCAGTGCTGACGGGAGATACGAGCAGTACTTC. Amino acids: CSADGRYEQYF.